Listed below are T cell receptor beta chains from one sample, sequenced in a study of shared clonotypes between healthy human individuals. Profiling relied on immunoSEQ multiplex PCR, and the TCRdb table lists in-frame clones only, not all of them. The table lists around 620,000 clones, 85% to 95% of them singletons, with over 0.1% in the top ten. What was sequenced was naive CD8+ T cells sorted from blood. The receptors stem from a woman aged 25-40 years in good health. Both conserved end residues are part of each CDR3. A D gene is named only where the DNA matches it firmly. Only part of the rows carry a size: once, few, many, or a class if the clone is expanded.

>NA|TRBV25-1|13|TRBJ2-2|NA
TGTGCCAGCAGTTCTGGGGTGACCGGGGAGCTGTTTTTT
CASSSGVTGELFF
>NA|TRBV5-1|17|TRBJ2-7|NA
TGCGCCAGCAGCCCTCCTACCGACATAACACGCTCCTACGAGCAGTACTTC
CASSPPTDITRSYEQYF
>NA|TRBV6-5|16|TRBJ1-2|NA
TGTGCCAGCAGTTCTAGGGGGGCAGGTGGGGACTATGGCTACACCTTC
CASSSRGAGGDYGYTF
>once|TRBV9|15|TRBJ2-3|NA
TGTGCCAGCAGCGCCCGCGGAGGGGGCCCAGATACGCAGTATTTT
CASSARGGGPDTQYF
>NA|TRBV11-2|19|TRBJ2-7|NA
TGTGCCAGCAGCTTAGTAGTGGGACATCAGGGATCCCCCTCCTACGAGCAGTACTTC
CASSLVVGHQGSPSYEQYF
>once|TRBV5-1|16|TRBJ2-7|TRBD1
TGCGCCAGCAGCTTGTTCCAGGGGGCCCGAAGGGACGAGCAGTACTTC
CASSLFQGARRDEQYF
>NA|TRBV28|14|TRBJ1-2|TRBD1
TGTGCCAGCAGAATGGCCGACAGGGGGTATGGCTACACCTTC
CASRMADRGYGYTF
>NA|TRBV28|13|TRBJ2-4|NA
TGTGCCAGCAGTTCGACAGGGCCGGGGGTTCAGTACTTC
CASSSTGPGVQYF
>NA|TRBV2|12|TRBJ2-7|NA
TGTGCCAGCTCTGTAATATCCTACGAGCAGTACTTC
CASSVISYEQYF
>NA|TRBV9|15|TRBJ1-1|NA
TGTGCCAGCAGCGTAGAGGGGGGGAGCTCCGCAAAAGCTTTCTTT
CASSVEGGSSAKAFF
>NA|TRBV19|13|TRBJ2-7|NA
TGTGCCAGTAGTGCGGCGGAACGTTACGAGCAGTACTTC
CASSAAERYEQYF
>NA|TRBV7-6|16|TRBJ2-7|NA
TGTGCCAGCAGCACCCTAGGGTTTCCTAATTTTGACGAGCAGTACTTC
CASSTLGFPNFDEQYF
>NA|TRBV2|13|TRBJ1-1|NA
TGTGCCAGCAAACAGGGCGGGAACACTGAAGCTTTCTTT
CASKQGGNTEAFF
>NA|TRBV9|13|TRBJ1-2|NA
TGTGCCAGCACCGGACAGTTGAACGATGGCTACACCTTC
CASTGQLNDGYTF
>NA|TRBV7-9|17|TRBJ1-1|TRBD1
TGTGCCAGCAGCCACCGACAGGGCGAGCGGATGAACACTGAAGCTTTCTTT
CASSHRQGERMNTEAFF
>NA|TRBV19|11|TRBJ2-1|NA
TGTGCCAGTAGCACAGGCGTGGAGCAGTTCTTC
CASSTGVEQFF
>NA|TRBV14|16|TRBJ1-1|TRBD1
TGTGCCAGCAGCCGACAGGGGACGGATAGGAACACTGAAGCTTTCTTT
CASSRQGTDRNTEAFF
>NA|TRBV7-8|15|TRBJ2-5|TRBD2
TGTGCCAGCAGCTTTTGGCGGGAGATAGGAGAGACCCAGTACTTC
CASSFWREIGETQYF
>NA|TRBV10-2|13|TRBJ2-1|NA
TGCGCCGGCGGGGGCGGGAGTAGAAGTGAGCAGTTCTTC
CAGGGGSRSEQFF
>NA|TRBV7-9|14|TRBJ1-3|NA
TGTGCCAGCAGCTGGACAGACTCTGGAAACACCATATATTTT
CASSWTDSGNTIYF
>NA|TRBV28|16|TRBJ2-7|TRBD1
TGTGCCAGCAAAACTCCCGGGACAGGGCCCTCCTACGAGCAGTACTTC
CASKTPGTGPSYEQYF
>NA|TRBV5-4|14|TRBJ1-1|NA
TGTGCCAGCAGCGAACGGAACCGGGACACTGAAGCTTTCTTT
CASSERNRDTEAFF
>NA|TRBV13|13|TRBJ2-1|TRBD1
TGTGCCAGCAGCTTACAGGGGGTTGTTGAGCAGTTCTTC
CASSLQGVVEQFF
>NA|TRBV6-4|14|TRBJ2-1|NA
TGTGCCAGCAGTCGGACCGTGAGCTACAATGAGCAGTTCTTC
CASSRTVSYNEQFF